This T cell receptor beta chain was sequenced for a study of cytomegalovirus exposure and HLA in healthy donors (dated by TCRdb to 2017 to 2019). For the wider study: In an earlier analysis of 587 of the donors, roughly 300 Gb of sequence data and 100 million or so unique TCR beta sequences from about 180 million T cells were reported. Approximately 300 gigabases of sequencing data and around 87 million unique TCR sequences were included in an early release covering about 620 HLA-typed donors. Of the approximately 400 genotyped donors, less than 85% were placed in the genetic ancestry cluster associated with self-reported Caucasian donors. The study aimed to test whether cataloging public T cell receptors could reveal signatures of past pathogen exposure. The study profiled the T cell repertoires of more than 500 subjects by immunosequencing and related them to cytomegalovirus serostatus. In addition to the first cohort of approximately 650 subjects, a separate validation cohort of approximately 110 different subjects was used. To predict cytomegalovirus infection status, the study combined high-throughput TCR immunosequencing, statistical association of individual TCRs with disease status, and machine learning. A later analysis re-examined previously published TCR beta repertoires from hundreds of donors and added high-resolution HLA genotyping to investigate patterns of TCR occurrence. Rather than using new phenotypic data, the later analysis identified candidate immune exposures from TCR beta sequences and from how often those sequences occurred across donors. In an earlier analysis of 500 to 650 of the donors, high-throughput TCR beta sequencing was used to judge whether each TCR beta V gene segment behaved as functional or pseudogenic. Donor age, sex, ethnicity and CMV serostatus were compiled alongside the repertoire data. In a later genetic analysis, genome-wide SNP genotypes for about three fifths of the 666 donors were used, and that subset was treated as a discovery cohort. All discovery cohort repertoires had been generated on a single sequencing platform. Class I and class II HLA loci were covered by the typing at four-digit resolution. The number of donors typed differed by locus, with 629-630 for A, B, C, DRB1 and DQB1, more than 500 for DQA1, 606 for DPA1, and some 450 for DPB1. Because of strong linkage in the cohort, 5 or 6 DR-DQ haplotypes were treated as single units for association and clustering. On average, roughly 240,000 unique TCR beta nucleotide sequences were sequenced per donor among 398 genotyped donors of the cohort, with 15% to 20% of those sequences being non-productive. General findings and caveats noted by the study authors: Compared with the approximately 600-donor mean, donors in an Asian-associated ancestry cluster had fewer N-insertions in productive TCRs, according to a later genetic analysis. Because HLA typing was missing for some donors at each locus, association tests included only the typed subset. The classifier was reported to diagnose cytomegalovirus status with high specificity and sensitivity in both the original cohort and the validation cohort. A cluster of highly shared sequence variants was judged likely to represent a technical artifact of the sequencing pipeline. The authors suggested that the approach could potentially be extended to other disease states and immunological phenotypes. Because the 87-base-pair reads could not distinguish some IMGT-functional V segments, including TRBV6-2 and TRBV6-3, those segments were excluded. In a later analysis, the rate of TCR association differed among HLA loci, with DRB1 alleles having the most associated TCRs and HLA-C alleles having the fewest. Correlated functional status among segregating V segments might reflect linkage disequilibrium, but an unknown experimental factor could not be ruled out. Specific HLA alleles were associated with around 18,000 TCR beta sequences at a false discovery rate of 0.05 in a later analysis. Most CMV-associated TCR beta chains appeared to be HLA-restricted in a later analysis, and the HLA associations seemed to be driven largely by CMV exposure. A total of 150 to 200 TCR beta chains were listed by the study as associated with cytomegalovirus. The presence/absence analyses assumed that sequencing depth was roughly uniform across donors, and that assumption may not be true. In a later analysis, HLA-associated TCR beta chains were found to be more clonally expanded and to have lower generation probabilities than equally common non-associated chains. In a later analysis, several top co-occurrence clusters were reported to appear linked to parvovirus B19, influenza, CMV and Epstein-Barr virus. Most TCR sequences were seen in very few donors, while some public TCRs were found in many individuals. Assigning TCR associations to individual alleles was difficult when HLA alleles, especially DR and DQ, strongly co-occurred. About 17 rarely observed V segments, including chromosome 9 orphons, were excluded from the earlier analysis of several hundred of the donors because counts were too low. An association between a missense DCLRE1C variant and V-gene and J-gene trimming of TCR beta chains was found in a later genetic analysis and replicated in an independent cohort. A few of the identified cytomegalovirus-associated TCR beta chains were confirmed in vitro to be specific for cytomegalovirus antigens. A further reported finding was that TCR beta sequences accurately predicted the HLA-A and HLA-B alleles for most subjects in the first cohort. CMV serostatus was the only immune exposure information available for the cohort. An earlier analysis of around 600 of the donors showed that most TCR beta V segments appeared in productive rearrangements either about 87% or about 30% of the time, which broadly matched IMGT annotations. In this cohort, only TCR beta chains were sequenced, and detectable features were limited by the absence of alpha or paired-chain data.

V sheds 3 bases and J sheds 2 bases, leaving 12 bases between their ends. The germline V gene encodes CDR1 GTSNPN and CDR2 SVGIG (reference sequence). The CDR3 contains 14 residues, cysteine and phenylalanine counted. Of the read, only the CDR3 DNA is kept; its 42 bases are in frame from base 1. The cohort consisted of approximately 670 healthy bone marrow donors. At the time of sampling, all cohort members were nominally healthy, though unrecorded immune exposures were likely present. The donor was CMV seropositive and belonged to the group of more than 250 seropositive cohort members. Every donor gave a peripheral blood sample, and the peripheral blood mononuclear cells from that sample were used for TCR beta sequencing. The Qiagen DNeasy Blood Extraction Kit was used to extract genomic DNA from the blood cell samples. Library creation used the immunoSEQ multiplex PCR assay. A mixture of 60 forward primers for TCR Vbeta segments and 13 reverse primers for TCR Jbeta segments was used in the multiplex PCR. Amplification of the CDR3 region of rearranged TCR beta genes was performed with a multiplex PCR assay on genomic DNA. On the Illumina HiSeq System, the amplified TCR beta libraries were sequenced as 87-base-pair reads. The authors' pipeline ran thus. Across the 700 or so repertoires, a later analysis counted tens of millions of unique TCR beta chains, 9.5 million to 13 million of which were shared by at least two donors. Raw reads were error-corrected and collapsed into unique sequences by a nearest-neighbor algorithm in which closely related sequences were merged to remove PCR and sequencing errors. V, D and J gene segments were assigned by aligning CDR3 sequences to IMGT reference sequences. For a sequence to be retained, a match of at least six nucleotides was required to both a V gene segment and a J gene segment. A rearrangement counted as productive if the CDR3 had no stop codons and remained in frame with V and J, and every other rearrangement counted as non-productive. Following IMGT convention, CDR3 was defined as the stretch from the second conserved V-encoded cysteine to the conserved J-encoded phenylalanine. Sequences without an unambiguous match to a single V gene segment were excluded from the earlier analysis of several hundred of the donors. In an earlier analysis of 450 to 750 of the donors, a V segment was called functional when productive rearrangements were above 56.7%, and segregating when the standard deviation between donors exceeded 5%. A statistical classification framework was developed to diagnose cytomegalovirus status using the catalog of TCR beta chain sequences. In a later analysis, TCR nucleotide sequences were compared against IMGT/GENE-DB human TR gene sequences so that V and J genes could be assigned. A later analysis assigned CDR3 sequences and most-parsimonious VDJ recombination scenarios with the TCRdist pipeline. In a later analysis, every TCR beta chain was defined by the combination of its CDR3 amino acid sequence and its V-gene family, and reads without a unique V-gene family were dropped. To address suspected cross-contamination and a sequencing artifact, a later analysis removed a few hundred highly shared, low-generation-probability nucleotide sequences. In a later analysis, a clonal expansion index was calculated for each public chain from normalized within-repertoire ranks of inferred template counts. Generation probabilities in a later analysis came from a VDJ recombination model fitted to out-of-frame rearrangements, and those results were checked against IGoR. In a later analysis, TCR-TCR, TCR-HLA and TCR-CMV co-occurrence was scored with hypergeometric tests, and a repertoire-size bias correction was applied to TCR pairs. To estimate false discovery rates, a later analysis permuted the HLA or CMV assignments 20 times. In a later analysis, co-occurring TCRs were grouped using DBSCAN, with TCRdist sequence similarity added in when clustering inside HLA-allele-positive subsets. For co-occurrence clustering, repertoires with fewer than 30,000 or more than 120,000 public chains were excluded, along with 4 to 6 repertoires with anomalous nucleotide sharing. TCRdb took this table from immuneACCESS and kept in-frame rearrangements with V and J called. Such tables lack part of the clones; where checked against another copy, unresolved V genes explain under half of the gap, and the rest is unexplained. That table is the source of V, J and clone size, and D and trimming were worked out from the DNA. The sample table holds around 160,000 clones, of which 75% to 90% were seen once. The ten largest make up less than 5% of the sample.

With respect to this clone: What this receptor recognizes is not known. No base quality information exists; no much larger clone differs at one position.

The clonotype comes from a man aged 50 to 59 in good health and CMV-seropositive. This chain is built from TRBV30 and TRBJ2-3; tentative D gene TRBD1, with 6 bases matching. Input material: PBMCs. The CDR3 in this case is CAWSLQGITDTQYF. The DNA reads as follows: TGTGCCTGGAGCCTCCAGGGGATCACAGATACGCAGTATTTT.